The sequence of this T cell receptor beta chain was determined in a study of T cell clonotyping in hematopoietic cell transplantation. Germline loops: CDR1 MDHEN, CDR2 SYDVKM. This CDR3 has 14 residues. Trimming left V 5 bases short and J 4 bases short, with 15 bases between. Repertoires were generated with immunoSEQ multiplex PCR, while TCRdb's copy carries only in-frame clones and drops some. This sample carries more than 70,000 clones, around 96% of them seen once, and the ten largest clones take around 1.5%. The time point denotes: recipient sample about 28 days before transplant, after cytoreduction. Blood collection times were about day -28 and days 30, 100, 180 posttransplant.

This chain connects TRBV28 to TRBJ2-7, with D tentatively TRBD2 (7 bases). The sample was peripheral blood mononuclear cells, taken before stem cell transplant. This clonotype was sampled from a woman in her 50s with acute myeloid leukemia. Some clones in this sample may be carry-over from other donors' samples. CDR3 protein: CASSAPGGGYEQYF. The CDR3 DNA reads as TGTGCCAGCAGTGCCCCGGGGGGCGGTTACGAGCAGTACTTC.